A selection of T cell receptor beta chains follows, all from one sample in a study of identical twins. TCRdb reanalysed the 5' RACE reads using MiXCR and keeps one entry per CDR3 protein. The table records 400,000 to 500,000 distinct CDR3 sequences, about 18% of them present only once. The sample comprised naive T cells sorted from blood. These receptors all stem from a man between 45 and 60 years old in good health. Both conserved end residues are part of each CDR3. The order of the fields is J gene, V gene, D gene, clone size, CDR3 protein, CDR3 DNA. The D gene is left open where the match is weak. For some rows the clone size is stated as once, few or many, or as a class when expanded; others skip it.

J: TRBJ2-1
V: TRBV20-1
D: .
size: .
CDR3: CSASLARVEQFF
DNA: TGCAGTGCTAGTTTAGCGAGAGTTGAGCAGTTCTTC

J: TRBJ1-6
V: TRBV2
D: .
size: .
CDR3: CASSESDTLVRPLHF
DNA: TGTGCCAGCAGTGAATCAGATACCTTGGTCAGGCCCCTCCACTTT

J: TRBJ2-1
V: TRBV15
D: .
size: .
CDR3: CATSREGDSYNEQFF
DNA: TGTGCCACCAGCAGAGAGGGGGACTCCTACAATGAGCAGTTCTTC

J: TRBJ1-4
V: TRBV7-8
D: .
size: once
CDR3: CASTIAGTEKLFF
DNA: TGTGCCAGCACCATAGCTGGGACAGAAAAACTGTTTTTT

J: TRBJ1-1
V: TRBV5-4
D: .
size: .
CDR3: CASSLGQAQVDTEAFF
DNA: TGTGCCAGCAGCTTGGGCCAGGCCCAAGTCGACACTGAAGCTTTCTTT

J: TRBJ2-7
V: TRBV11-2
D: TRBD1
size: .
CDR3: CASSFRGPRGQMYEQYF
DNA: TGTGCCAGCAGCTTTAGGGGACCCCGGGGACAGATGTACGAGCAGTACTTC

J: TRBJ1-5
V: TRBV3-1
D: .
size: many
CDR3: CASSQDLNQPQHF
DNA: TGTGCCAGCAGCCAAGATCTTAACCAGCCCCAGCATTTT

J: TRBJ2-2
V: TRBV10-1
D: .
size: .
CDR3: CASMGEAGELFF
DNA: TGCGCCAGCATGGGGGAGGCCGGGGAGCTGTTTTTT

J: TRBJ1-3
V: TRBV12-3/TRBV12-4
D: .
size: few
CDR3: CASSTGSSLNTIYF
DNA: TGTGCCAGCTCGACCGGGTCGAGCTTAAACACCATATATTTT

J: TRBJ2-7
V: TRBV29-1
D: TRBD2
size: .
CDR3: CSVEIRLAGSYEQYF
DNA: TGCAGCGTTGAAATACGACTAGCGGGGTCTTATGAGCAGTACTTC

J: TRBJ2-3
V: TRBV2
D: .
size: few
CDR3: CASRFPRGTDTQYF
DNA: TGTGCCAGCAGGTTCCCCAGGGGCACAGATACGCAGTATTTT

J: TRBJ2-7
V: TRBV29-1
D: .
size: .
CDR3: CSVILPTGTYEQYF
DNA: TGCAGCGTTATACTGCCGACAGGAACTTACGAGCAGTACTTC

J: TRBJ2-2
V: TRBV6-2/TRBV6-3
D: TRBD2
size: few
CDR3: CASKGLAVNTGELFF
DNA: TGTGCCAGCAAGGGACTAGCCGTGAACACCGGGGAGCTGTTTTTT

J: TRBJ2-3
V: TRBV5-1
D: .
size: .
CDR3: CASSLYGRDGSTDTQYF
DNA: TGCGCCAGCAGCTTGTACGGCAGGGATGGGAGCACAGATACGCAGTATTTT

J: TRBJ2-1
V: TRBV11-3
D: .
size: .
CDR3: CSSSLEQGYEQFF
DNA: TGTTCCAGCAGCTTAGAACAGGGATATGAGCAGTTCTTC

J: TRBJ1-1
V: TRBV20-1
D: TRBD1
size: .
CDR3: CSTTRTGVNTEAFF
DNA: TGCAGTACTACCAGAACAGGGGTGAACACTGAAGCTTTCTTT

J: TRBJ2-5
V: TRBV12-3/TRBV12-4
D: .
size: .
CDR3: CASSVRGLGVETQYF
DNA: TGTGCCAGCAGCGTACGGGGGCTGGGTGTGGAGACCCAGTACTTC

J: TRBJ1-4
V: TRBV28
D: .
size: .
CDR3: CASSPPETNEKLFF
DNA: TGTGCCAGCAGCCCGCCTGAGACTAATGAAAAACTGTTTTTT

J: TRBJ1-2
V: TRBV4-2
D: .
size: few
CDR3: CASSQWAGSSSNYGYTF
DNA: TGTGCCAGCAGCCAATGGGCCGGGTCCTCTTCTAACTATGGCTACACCTTC

J: TRBJ2-2
V: TRBV5-6
D: .
size: .
CDR3: CASSSWYTGELFF
DNA: TGTGCCAGCAGCTCGTGGTACACCGGGGAGCTGTTTTTT

J: TRBJ1-5
V: TRBV2
D: TRBD1
size: .
CDR3: CASRELPEGAGQPQHF
DNA: TGTGCCAGCAGGGAACTACCGGAGGGGGCGGGTCAGCCCCAGCATTTT

J: TRBJ2-3
V: TRBV10-3
D: .
size: .
CDR3: CAISEKTRTDTQYF
DNA: TGTGCCATCAGTGAGAAAACAAGGACAGATACGCAGTATTTT

J: TRBJ2-3
V: TRBV6-2/TRBV6-3
D: TRBD1
size: .
CDR3: CASSYSGTGFRSTDTQYF
DNA: TGTGCCAGCAGTTACTCAGGGACAGGGTTTCGGAGCACAGATACGCAGTATTTT

J: TRBJ1-1
V: TRBV20-1
D: TRBD1
size: many
CDR3: CSARAPGTGNTEAFF
DNA: TGCAGTGCTAGAGCACCCGGGACAGGTAACACTGAAGCTTTCTTT

J: TRBJ1-5
V: TRBV6-7
D: TRBD1
size: many
CDR3: CASRAGQGVYSNQPQHF
DNA: TGTGCCAGCAGAGCCGGACAGGGAGTATATAGCAATCAGCCCCAGCATTTT

J: TRBJ2-7
V: TRBV4-2
D: .
size: many
CDR3: CASSQERAVFPEQYF
DNA: TGTGCCAGCAGCCAAGAGCGTGCAGTCTTCCCCGAGCAGTACTTC

J: TRBJ1-1
V: TRBV6-2/TRBV6-3
D: .
size: few
CDR3: CASSYVGGNTEAFF
DNA: TGTGCCAGCAGTTACGTCGGCGGGAACACTGAAGCTTTCTTT

J: TRBJ2-3
V: TRBV24-1
D: TRBD2
size: .
CDR3: CATSAVGEGRDTQYF
DNA: TGTGCCACCAGTGCTGTTGGGGAGGGTAGGGATACGCAGTATTTT

J: TRBJ2-3
V: TRBV28
D: TRBD2
size: .
CDR3: CASSSSGGGAPDTQYF
DNA: TGTGCCAGCAGTTCCAGCGGCGGGGGGGCCCCAGATACGCAGTATTTT

J: TRBJ2-7
V: TRBV29-1
D: .
size: few
CDR3: CSVELDAYEQYF
DNA: TGCAGCGTTGAACTAGATGCTTACGAGCAGTACTTC

J: TRBJ2-4
V: TRBV7-9
D: .
size: .
CDR3: CASSSPKTKNIQYF
DNA: TGTGCCAGCAGCTCCCCTAAAACCAAAAACATTCAGTACTTC

J: TRBJ2-3
V: TRBV12-3/TRBV12-4
D: TRBD2
size: .
CDR3: CASSFMGLAGGTSTDTQYF
DNA: TGTGCCAGCAGTTTTATGGGACTAGCGGGAGGGACTAGCACAGATACGCAGTATTTT

J: TRBJ2-5
V: TRBV5-6
D: .
size: .
CDR3: CASSFLQGQETQYF
DNA: TGTGCCAGCAGCTTTTTGCAGGGCCAAGAGACCCAGTACTTC

J: TRBJ2-2
V: TRBV28
D: .
size: .
CDR3: CAGLSTSNTGELFF
DNA: TGTGCCGGACTCAGTACTAGTAACACCGGGGAGCTGTTTTTT

J: TRBJ1-4
V: TRBV6-2/TRBV6-3
D: TRBD1
size: .
CDR3: CASRNRDRDRRLDEKLFF
DNA: TGTGCCAGCAGAAACCGGGACAGGGACCGGAGGCTCGATGAAAAACTGTTTTTT

J: TRBJ2-2
V: TRBV5-5
D: .
size: .
CDR3: CASSIPGNTGELFF
DNA: TGTGCCAGCAGCATACCGGGCAACACCGGGGAGCTGTTTTTT

J: TRBJ2-3
V: TRBV12-3/TRBV12-4
D: TRBD2
size: many
CDR3: CASSLSGSPGDTQYF
DNA: TGTGCCAGCAGCCTTAGCGGGAGTCCAGGAGATACGCAGTATTTT

J: TRBJ1-1
V: TRBV13
D: TRBD1
size: many
CDR3: CASRGVGTGRNTEAFF
DNA: TGTGCCAGCAGGGGGGTTGGGACAGGGAGGAACACTGAAGCTTTCTTT

J: TRBJ2-3
V: TRBV5-1
D: .
size: many
CDR3: CASSPDRADTQYF
DNA: TGCGCCAGCAGCCCGGACCGTGCAGATACGCAGTATTTT

J: TRBJ1-4
V: TRBV12-3/TRBV12-4
D: .
size: few
CDR3: CASYVGGREKLFF
DNA: TGTGCCAGTTACGTGGGGGGGCGTGAAAAACTGTTTTTT

J: TRBJ1-2
V: TRBV5-5
D: TRBD1
size: .
CDR3: CASSLEDRGHGYTF
DNA: TGTGCCAGCAGCTTAGAGGACAGGGGCCATGGCTACACCTTC